The 11 T cell receptor beta chains below all came from one sample that was sequenced in a study of blood T cell repertoires in COVID-19. The method was immunoSEQ multiplex PCR; TCRdb's version includes in-frame clones alone and lacks a portion of them. The table has about 78,000 clones, about 92% seen once. Sequencing was carried out using peripheral blood. All receptors derive from a woman aged 45-65 years in a cohort sampled during active COVID-19.

V and J are TRBV29-1 and TRBJ1-3; 8 bases match TRBD1. Germline V gene lookup returns CDR1 SQVTM and CDR2 ANQGSEA. CDR3 length: 12 amino acids. The trim removed 7 bases at V and 3 bases at J, leaving 2 bases unmatched. CDR3 sequence: CSGTGGGNTIYF. The CDR3 coding sequence is TGCAGCGGTACAGGGGGTGGAAACACCATATATTTT.

This clone appeared a few times. The chain carries TRBV30 and TRBJ2-7, with TRBD1 matching 7 bases. Trimming removed 2 bases from V and 2 bases from J; junction bases left unmatched: 3. Per germline, CDR1 GTSNPN and CDR2 SVGIG (reference sequence). This CDR3 has 13 residues. The DNA of the CDR3 is TGTGCCTGGAGTAATGGACAGGCCTACGAGCAGTACTTC. This translates into CAWSNGQAYEQYF. Full variable domain (missing parts from reference TRBV30 and TRBJ2-7): SQTIHQWPATLVQPVGSPLSLECTVEGTSNPNLYWYRQAAGRGLQLLFYSVGIGQISSEVPQNLSASRPQDRQFILSSKKLLLSDSGFYLCAWSNGQAYEQYFGPGTRLTVT.

J is TRBJ2-5 and V is TRBV19; 8 bases match TRBD1. This CDR3 region has 15 residues. V lost 3 bases, J lost 5 bases, and 8 bases stayed unmatched. The germline V gene has CDR1 LNHDA and CDR2 SQIVND (reference sequence). CDR3: CASSIRDRQWETQYF. The CDR3 DNA is TGTGCCAGTAGTATCCGGGACAGGCAATGGGAGACCCAGTACTTC. The full variable domain, its missing parts supplied by reference TRBV19 and TRBJ2-5, is DGGITQSPKYLFRKEGQNVTLSCEQNLNHDAMYWYRQDPGQGLRLIYYSQIVNDFQKGDIAEGYSVSREKKESFPLTVTSAQKNPTAFYLCASSIRDRQWETQYFGPGTRLLVL.

This clone showed up just once. This chain joins TRBV29-1 and TRBJ2-2, with 13 bases that match TRBD2. The CDR3 has 16 amino acids. V lost 7 bases to trimming and J lost 3 bases; unmatched junction nucleotides: 8. CDR1 is SQVTM and CDR2 is ANQGSEA in the germline V gene. The CDR3 DNA reads TGCAGCGGGGGACTAGCGGGATCTTCGGACACCGGGGAGCTGTTTTTT. This translates into CSGGLAGSSDTGELFF.

This clone was seen just once. V and J are TRBV6-5 and TRBJ1-1; 8 positions match TRBD1. V shed 5 bases, J shed 0 bases, and the junction held 5 bases outside the gene matches. Germline V gene sequence: CDR1 MNHEY, CDR2 SVGAGI. This CDR3 contains 15 residues. Written as DNA, the CDR3 is TGTGCCAGCAGTCGAAACAGGGGGGTGAACACTGAAGCTTTCTTT. It translates to CASSRNRGVNTEAFF.

The V gene is TRBV5-1, the J gene TRBJ2-2; no clear D gene. The V gene's germline CDR1 is SGHRS and CDR2 YFSETQ. The CDR3 runs 15 residues. V dropped 1 base and J dropped 0 bases, with 7 bases sitting between them. CDR3 nucleotides: TGCGCCAGCAGCTTGTCCGTGTCGAACACCGGGGAGCTGTTTTTT. Its protein is CASSLSVSNTGELFF.

The genes are TRBV6-5 and TRBJ2-7; 12 bases line up with TRBD2. Looked up from germline, CDR1 is MNHEY and CDR2 is SVGAGI. This CDR3 has 16 residues. Losses at the gene ends were 4 bases for V and 0 bases for J; bases not matched to a gene: 4. The CDR3 DNA follows: TGTGCCAGCAGTTCTCAGACTAGCGGGAGCTCCTACGAGCAGTACTTC. It yields the protein CASSSQTSGSSYEQYF.

The gene calls are TRBV3-1 (or the pseudogene TRBV3-2) and TRBJ2-1, with 10 bases that match TRBD2. Germline CDR1 and CDR2: LGHDT and YNNKEL (reference sequence). CDR3 length: 17 residues. The J segment lost 6 bases and the V segment lost 1 base, leaving 9 bases of the junction unmatched. The CDR3 bases are TGTGCCAGCAGCCAAGGATTCACTAGCGGGGCGGGCAATGAGCAGTTCTTC. This codes for CASSQGFTSGAGNEQFF.

Worth noting for this clone: At the DNA level, this CDR3 is encoded by other sequences in the same sample as well. CDR3 DNA: TGTGCCATCAGCGCCTCTAGCGGGAGGGCCGGCGAGCAGTACTTC. It specifies CAISASSGRAGEQYF. The chain joins TRBV10-3 to TRBJ2-7, with 12 bases identical to TRBD2. V gave up 6 bases and J gave up 6 bases; unmatched junction bases: 9. The CDR3 totals 15 residues. Germline CDR1 is ENHRY and CDR2 is SYGVKD.

J is TRBJ1-6 and V is TRBV14; 9 bases line up with TRBD1. The germline CDR1 and CDR2 sequences are SGHDN and FVKESK. The CDR3 totals 18 residues. The V and J ends lost 5 bases and 0 bases, in that order; junction bases with no gene match: 8. The CDR3 DNA follows: TGTGCCAGCAGCAAGGGACAGGGTGAAGTCTCCTATAATTCACCCCTCCACTTT. It translates to CASSKGQGEVSYNSPLHF. Together with reference TRBV14 and TRBJ1-6, the CDR3 gives the full variable domain: EAGVTQFPSHSVIEKGQTVTLRCDPISGHDNLYWYRRVMGKEIKFLLHFVKESKQDESGMPNNRFLAERTGGTYSTLKVQPAELEDSGVYFCASSKGQGEVSYNSPLHFGNGTRLTVT.

This sequence joins TRBV3-1 (or the pseudogene TRBV3-2) and TRBJ2-1; 9 bases line up with TRBD1. Trimming cost V 1 base and J 3 bases; bases outside gene matches: 4. Per germline, CDR1 LGHDT and CDR2 YNNKEL (reference sequence). The CDR3 runs 16 residues. The CDR3 coding sequence is TGTGCCAGCAGCCAAGCGACAGGGGGGAGCTACAATGAGCAGTTCTTC. Its translation is CASSQATGGSYNEQFF.